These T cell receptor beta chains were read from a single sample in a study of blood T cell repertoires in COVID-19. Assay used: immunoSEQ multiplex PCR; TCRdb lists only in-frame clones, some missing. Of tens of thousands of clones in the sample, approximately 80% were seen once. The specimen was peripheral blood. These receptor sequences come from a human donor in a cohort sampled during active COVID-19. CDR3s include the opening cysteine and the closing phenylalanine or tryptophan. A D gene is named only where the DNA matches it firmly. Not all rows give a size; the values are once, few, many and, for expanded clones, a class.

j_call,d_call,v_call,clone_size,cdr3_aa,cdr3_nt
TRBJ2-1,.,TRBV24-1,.,CATSGTADSYNEQFF,TGTGCCACCAGTGGGACAGCGGACTCCTACAATGAGCAGTTCTTC
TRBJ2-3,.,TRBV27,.,CASSLGRGRTDTQYF,TGTGCCAGCAGTTTGGGGCGGGGACGGACAGATACGCAGTATTTT
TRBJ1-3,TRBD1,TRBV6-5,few,CASSLDRVGGNTIYF,TGTGCCAGCAGTCTGGACAGGGTGGGAGGAAACACCATATATTTT
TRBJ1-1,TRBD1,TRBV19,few,CASSATGATEAFF,TGTGCCAGTAGTGCCACAGGGGCCACTGAAGCTTTCTTT
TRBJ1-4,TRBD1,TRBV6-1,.,CASSEGDRSTNEKLFF,TGTGCCAGCAGTGAAGGGGACAGGTCAACTAATGAAAAACTGTTTTTT
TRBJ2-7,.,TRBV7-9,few,CASSPRVDSYEQYF,TGTGCCAGCAGCCCTAGAGTCGACTCCTACGAGCAGTACTTC
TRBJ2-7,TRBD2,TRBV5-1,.,CASSVGLAGYEQYF,TGCGCCAGCAGCGTAGGACTAGCGGGTTACGAGCAGTACTTC
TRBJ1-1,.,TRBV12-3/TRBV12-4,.,CASIQGHEAFF,TGTGCCAGCATTCAGGGCCATGAAGCTTTCTTT
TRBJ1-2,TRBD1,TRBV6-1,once,CASSVAQGASNYGYTF,TGTGCCAGCAGTGTTGCACAGGGGGCATCTAACTATGGCTACACCTTC
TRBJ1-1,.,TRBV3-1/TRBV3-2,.,CASSGAVNTEAFF,TGTGCCAGCAGCGGGGCAGTGAACACTGAAGCTTTCTTT
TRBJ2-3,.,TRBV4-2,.,CASSQDLEGSDTQYF,TGTGCCAGCAGCCAAGACTTGGAGGGCTCAGATACGCAGTATTTT
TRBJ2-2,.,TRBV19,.,CASSRQPGELFF,TGTGCCAGTAGTCGACAGCCCGGGGAGCTGTTTTTT
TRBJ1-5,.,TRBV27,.,CASSSGLYSNQPQHF,TGTGCCAGCAGCTCAGGTCTCTATAGCAATCAGCCCCAGCATTTT
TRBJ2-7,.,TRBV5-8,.,CASSSLGYEQYF,TGTGCCAGCAGCTCCCTCGGGTACGAGCAGTACTTC
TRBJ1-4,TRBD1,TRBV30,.,CAWSHRQGAPNEKLFF,TGTGCCTGGAGTCACCGACAGGGGGCCCCTAATGAAAAACTGTTTTTT
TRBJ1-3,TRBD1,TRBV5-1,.,CASSLRGQGSGNTIYF,TGCGCCAGCAGCTTGAGGGGACAGGGATCTGGAAACACCATATATTTT
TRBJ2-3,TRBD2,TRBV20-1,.,CSASPGLASPAQYF,TGCAGTGCTAGTCCGGGACTAGCCTCACCAGCGCAGTATTTT
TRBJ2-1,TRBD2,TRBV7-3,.,CASSVTGGAGYEQFF,TGTGCCAGCAGCGTCACGGGAGGAGCCGGGTATGAGCAGTTCTTC
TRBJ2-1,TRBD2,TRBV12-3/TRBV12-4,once,CASTVAGGRRFF,TGTGCCAGCACCGTAGCGGGGGGGCGTCGGTTCTTC
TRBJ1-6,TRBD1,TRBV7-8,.,CASSSLYRGDNSPLHF,TGTGCCAGCAGCTCCCTATACAGGGGCGATAATTCACCCCTCCACTTT
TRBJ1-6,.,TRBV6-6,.,CASSRLRENSPLHF,TGTGCCAGCAGTCGCCTCCGGGAAAATTCACCCCTCCACTTT
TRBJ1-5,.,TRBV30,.,CAWRPWGDNQPQHF,TGTGCCTGGAGGCCTTGGGGGGACAATCAGCCCCAGCATTTT
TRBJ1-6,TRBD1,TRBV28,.,CASRPPRGTSPLHF,TGTGCCAGCAGACCCCCCAGGGGGACCTCACCCCTCCACTTT
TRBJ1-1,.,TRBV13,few,CASSLGYSNTEAFF,TGTGCCAGCAGCTTAGGCTATTCCAACACTGAAGCTTTCTTT
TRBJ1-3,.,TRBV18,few,CASSPNPASSGNTIYF,TGTGCCAGCTCACCAAATCCCGCCAGCTCTGGAAACACCATATATTTT
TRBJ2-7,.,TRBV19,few,CASTDRSGDEQYF,TGTGCCAGTACCGATAGGTCCGGGGACGAGCAGTACTTC
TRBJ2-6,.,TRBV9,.,CASSPGGANVLTF,TGTGCCAGCAGCCCGGGGGGGGCCAACGTCCTGACTTTC
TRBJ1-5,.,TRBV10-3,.,CAIRSGASNQPQHF,TGTGCCATCAGGAGCGGGGCAAGCAATCAGCCCCAGCATTTT
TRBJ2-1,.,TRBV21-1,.,CASSKGGVLFGTFLSRGEQFF,TGTGCCAGCAGCAAAGGGGGAGTTTTGTTCGGAACATTTCTATCACGTGGTGAGCAGTTCTTC
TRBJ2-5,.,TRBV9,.,CASSVGQTQETQYF,TGTGCCAGCAGCGTTGGTCAGACTCAAGAGACCCAGTACTTC
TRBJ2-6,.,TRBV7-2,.,CASSLIPGANVLTF,TGTGCCAGCAGCCTAATTCCTGGGGCCAACGTCCTGACTTTC
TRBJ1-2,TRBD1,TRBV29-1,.,CSVDGTGRYGYTF,TGCAGCGTTGATGGGACAGGGCGCTATGGCTACACCTTC
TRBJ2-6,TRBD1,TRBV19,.,CASPTGAPPGANVLTF,TGTGCCAGCCCGACAGGGGCACCTCCTGGGGCCAACGTCCTGACTTTC
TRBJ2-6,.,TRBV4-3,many,CASSQVGGSGANVLTF,TGCGCCAGCAGCCAAGTAGGGGGATCTGGGGCCAACGTCCTGACTTTC
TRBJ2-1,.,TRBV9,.,CASSVASDSAYNEQFF,TGTGCCAGCAGCGTAGCAAGCGACAGTGCGTACAATGAGCAGTTCTTC
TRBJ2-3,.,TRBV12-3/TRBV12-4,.,CASSPQGTDTQYF,TGTGCCAGCAGTCCTCAGGGTACAGATACGCAGTATTTT
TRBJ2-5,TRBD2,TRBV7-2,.,CASSLVGSGGLWRGETQYF,TGTGCCAGCAGCTTAGTTGGTAGCGGGGGCCTCTGGAGGGGAGAGACCCAGTACTTC
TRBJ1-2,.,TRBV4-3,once,CASSGTGSGGYTF,TGCGCCAGCAGCGGCACAGGGTCGGGTGGCTACACCTTC
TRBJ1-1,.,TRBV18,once,CASSPRGSNTEAFF,TGTGCCAGCTCACCCCGCGGGTCTAACACTGAAGCTTTCTTT
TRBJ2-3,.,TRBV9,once,CASSSPKGGASLGGTDTQYF,TGTGCCAGCAGCTCTCCCAAAGGGGGTGCATCTTTAGGGGGCACAGATACGCAGTATTTT
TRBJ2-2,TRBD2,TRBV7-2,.,CASSSLAGGGAGELFF,TGTGCCAGCAGCTCACTAGCGGGGGGAGGGGCCGGGGAGCTGTTTTTT
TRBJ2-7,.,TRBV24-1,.,CATGPGHGYEQYF,TGTGCCACCGGCCCCGGACACGGCTACGAGCAGTACTTC
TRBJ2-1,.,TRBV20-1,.,CSAGSNEQFF,TGCAGTGCTGGCAGCAATGAGCAGTTCTTC